The table lists the clone carrying this T cell receptor beta chain with a few counts. The antigen is not known. The CDR3 consists of 13 residues. Germline V gene data show CDR1 as SGHNT and CDR2 as YYREEE (reference sequence). With 1 base clipped from V and 7 bases from J, the junction kept 5 bases outside the gene matches. These data originate in a study of T-cell reconstitution after alpha-beta-depleted transplantation in children. Using unique molecular identifiers, the investigators prepared the TCRbeta library. TCRdb recomputed calls from the PCR reads with MiXCR, one row per CDR3 protein. The sample lists about 830,000 distinct CDR3 sequences; 15% to 20% were seen once. General observations from the study: Alpha-beta T cells about two months after transplant reportedly derived from several hundred expanded graft clones. The high TCRbeta diversity at day 60 in some patients came from surviving recipient T cells and thymic progenitors. At one year after transplant, newly produced T cells mostly accounted for T-cell counts and diversity.

The chain combines TRBV5-4 with TRBJ2-7; TRBD2 agrees at 7 bases. Sequenced material: PBMCs, mostly from graft donor cells, taken 360 days after TCRalphabeta/CD19-depleted stem cell transplant. The sequence derives from a male patient aged 5 to 17 who had a stem cell transplant for acute lymphoblastic leukemia, so the T cells may come from the graft donor. Here the CDR3 DNA reads TGTGCCAGCAGCTTGCTCCAGCGGGATGAGCAGTACTTC. Encoded protein: CASSLLQRDEQYF. Based on the CDR3 plus reference TRBV5-4 and TRBJ2-7, the full variable domain is ETGVTQSPTHLIKTRGQQVTLRCSSQSGHNTVSWYQQALGQGPQFIFQYYREEENGRGNFPPRFSGLQFPNYSSELNVNALELDDSALYLCASSLLQRDEQYFGPGTRLTVT.